This is a list of T cell receptor beta chains from one sample in a study of blood T cell repertoires in COVID-19. Some clones are missing from TCRdb's copy, which holds only in-frame ones; the method was immunoSEQ multiplex PCR. The sample lists about 190,000 clones; approximately 84% were seen once. Sequencing input: PBMCs or T cells enriched from blood (not recorded which). All receptors come from a woman aged 30 to 39 who had recovered from COVID-19. Both conserved end residues are part of each CDR3.

>TRBV5-1|TRBJ2-3
CASSFLSGTSTDTQYF
>TRBV3-1/TRBV3-2|TRBJ2-2
CASSQYLAGAGGELFF
>TRBV6-1|TRBJ2-5
CASSEALLGTELSQETQYF
>TRBV15|TRBJ1-5
CATSRDQDSNQPQHF
>TRBV20-1|TRBJ2-2
CSASPLPTSGTGELFF
>TRBV12-5|TRBJ1-1
CASGLGQGAYTEAFF
>TRBV4-2|TRBJ2-7
CASSLERVTYEQYF
>TRBV25-1|TRBJ2-5
CASSYTELGTQYF
>TRBV6-5|TRBJ1-5
CASRRQGSNQPQHF
>TRBV10-3|TRBJ2-1
CAISGYLTSGYEQFF
>TRBV3-1/TRBV3-2|TRBJ1-4
CASSTLGEKLFF
>TRBV15|TRBJ1-6
CATSRGDRGNSPLHF
>TRBV19|TRBJ1-1
CASSHPNTEAFF
>TRBV7-2|TRBJ2-2
CASSFRGSTGELFF
>TRBV9|TRBJ1-3
CASNTGPSSGNTIYF
>TRBV5-1|TRBJ1-3
CASSLGDRGPLSGNTIYF
>TRBV10-3|TRBJ2-1
CAISTPGPRGNEQFF
>TRBV11-2|TRBJ2-3
CASSLAQSTDTQYF
>TRBV27|TRBJ1-3
CASSLSQGAGNTIYF
>TRBV28|TRBJ1-5
CASKSGTGYQPQHF
>TRBV5-1|TRBJ1-2
CASSVEGRGSYTF
>TRBV3-1/TRBV3-2|TRBJ1-4
CASSQRTGSGEKLFF
>TRBV12-3/TRBV12-4|TRBJ2-5
CASSIGTEETQYF
>TRBV5-6|TRBJ2-6
CASILLSGRGSGANVLTF
>TRBV5-6|TRBJ1-5
CASSLGALNQPQHF
>TRBV27|TRBJ2-1
CASSLISLAGVLYNEQFF
>TRBV6-5|TRBJ1-2
CASYQGNYGYTF
>TRBV30|TRBJ1-1
CAWSGIGGTEAFF
>TRBV3-1/TRBV3-2|TRBJ1-1
CASSQGHGSNTEAFF
>TRBV9|TRBJ2-5
CASSSLAGEGDETQYF
>TRBV6-5|TRBJ1-4
CASSYEAVEKLFF
>TRBV7-3|TRBJ2-7
CASSLDGSGYEQYF
>TRBV28|TRBJ1-5
CASNTGIRNQPQHF
>TRBV28|TRBJ1-1
CASTPGQGKGYTEAFF
>TRBV28|TRBJ1-1
CASIGKGQGREAFF
>TRBV18|TRBJ1-4
CASSLRVPGQGAHEKLFF
>TRBV11-2|TRBJ1-2
CASSLDLGNYGYTF
>TRBV28|TRBJ1-4
CASSARDRLPEKLFF
>TRBV29-1|TRBJ2-5
CSVTLAGGGPETQYF
>TRBV7-9|TRBJ1-2
CASSLAFREGTTF
>TRBV30|TRBJ1-6
CAWRRENNSPLHF
>TRBV29-1|TRBJ2-1
CSVRREAYNEQFF
>TRBV29-1|TRBJ2-5
CSVDLAGGGETQYF
>TRBV18|TRBJ2-3
CASSGTSGSTDTQYF
>TRBV28|TRBJ2-4
CASSSTTGDRNIQYF
>TRBV24-1|TRBJ1-2
CATSDRQEGYTF
>TRBV5-5|TRBJ1-3
CASSLAGGVNTIYF
>TRBV27|TRBJ1-6
CASSFGSGGSPLHF
>TRBV5-1|TRBJ2-1
CASTDTNYNEQFF
>TRBV10-3|TRBJ2-1
CAISESGVAGGKVDEQFF
>TRBV27|TRBJ1-5
CASSFRGQPQHF
>TRBV24-1|TRBJ2-3
CATYCGQGAVTDTQYF